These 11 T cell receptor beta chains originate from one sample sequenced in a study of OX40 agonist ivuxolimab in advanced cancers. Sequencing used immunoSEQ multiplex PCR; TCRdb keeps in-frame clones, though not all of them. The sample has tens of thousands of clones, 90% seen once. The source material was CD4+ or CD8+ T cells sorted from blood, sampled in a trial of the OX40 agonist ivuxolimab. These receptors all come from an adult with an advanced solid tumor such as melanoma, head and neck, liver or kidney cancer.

The DNA for the CDR3 is TGTGCCAGTAGTATAGGACAGTTATACACAGATACGCAGTATTTT. Its translation is CASSIGQLYTDTQYF. The chain links TRBV19 to TRBJ2-3, with a tentative D call TRBD1 (5 bases). Looked up from germline, CDR1 is LNHDA and CDR2 is SQIVND (reference sequence). Trimming left V 1 base short and J 2 bases short, with 10 bases between. The CDR3 is 15 amino acids. Using reference TRBV19 and TRBJ2-3 for the parts outside the CDR3, the full variable domain is DGGITQSPKYLFRKEGQNVTLSCEQNLNHDAMYWYRQDPGQGLRLIYYSQIVNDFQKGDIAEGYSVSREKKESFPLTVTSAQKNPTAFYLCASSIGQLYTDTQYFGPGTRLTVL.

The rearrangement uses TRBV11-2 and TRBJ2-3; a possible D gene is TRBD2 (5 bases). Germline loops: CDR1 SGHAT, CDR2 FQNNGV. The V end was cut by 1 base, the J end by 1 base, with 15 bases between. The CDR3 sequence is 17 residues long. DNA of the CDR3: TGTGCCAGCAGCTTAGGTCTGATTTACGGGGGCACAGATACGCAGTATTTT. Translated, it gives CASSLGLIYGGTDTQYF.

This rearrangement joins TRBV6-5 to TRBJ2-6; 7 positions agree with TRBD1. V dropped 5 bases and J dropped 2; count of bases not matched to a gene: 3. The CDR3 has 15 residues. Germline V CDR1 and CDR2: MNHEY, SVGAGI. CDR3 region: CASSPQGAGANVLTF. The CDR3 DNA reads TGTGCCAGCAGTCCTCAGGGGGCTGGGGCCAACGTCCTGACTTTC.

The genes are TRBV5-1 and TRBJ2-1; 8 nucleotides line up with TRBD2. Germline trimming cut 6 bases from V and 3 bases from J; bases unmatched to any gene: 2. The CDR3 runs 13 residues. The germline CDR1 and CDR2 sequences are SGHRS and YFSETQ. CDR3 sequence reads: CASNSGGYNEQFF. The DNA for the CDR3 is TGCGCCAGCAACAGCGGGGGCTACAATGAGCAGTTCTTC. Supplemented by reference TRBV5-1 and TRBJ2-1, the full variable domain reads KAGVTQTPRYLIKTRGQQVTLSCSPISGHRSVSWYQQTPGQGLQFLFEYFSETQRNKGNFPGRFSGRQFSNSRSEMNVSTLELGDSALYLCASNSGGYNEQFFGPGTRLTVL.

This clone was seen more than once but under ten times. CDR3 protein: CASSTALNTGELFF. As DNA, the CDR3 is TGTGCCAGTAGTACAGCTTTGAACACCGGGGAGCTGTTTTTT. The rearrangement links TRBV19 to TRBJ2-2, with no clear D. This CDR3 is built from 14 residues. CDR1 is LNHDA, CDR2 SQIVND, per germline (reference sequence). Trimming pared 4 bases from V and 1 base from J, leaving 7 bases between.

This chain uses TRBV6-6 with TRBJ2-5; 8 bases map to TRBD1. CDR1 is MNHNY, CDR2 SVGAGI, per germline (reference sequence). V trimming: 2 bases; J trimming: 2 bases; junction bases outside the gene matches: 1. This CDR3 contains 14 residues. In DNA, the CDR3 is TGTGCCAGCAGTTACGGGACAGGTCAAGAGACCCAGTACTTC. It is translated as CASSYGTGQETQYF.

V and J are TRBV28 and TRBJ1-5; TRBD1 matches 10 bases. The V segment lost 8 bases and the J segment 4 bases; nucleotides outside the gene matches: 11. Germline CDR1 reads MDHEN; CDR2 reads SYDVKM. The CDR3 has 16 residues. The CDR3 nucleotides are TGTGCCAGCCTGAGGGGGGACAGGGGAAGAAATCAGCCCCAGCATTTT. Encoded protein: CASLRGDRGRNQPQHF.

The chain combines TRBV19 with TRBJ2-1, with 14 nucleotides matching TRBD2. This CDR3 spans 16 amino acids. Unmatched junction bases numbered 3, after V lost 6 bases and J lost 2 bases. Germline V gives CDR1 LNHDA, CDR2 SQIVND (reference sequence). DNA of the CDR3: TGTGCCAGTAGGAAGGGACTAGCGGGAGCCTACAATGAGCAGTTCTTC. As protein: CASRKGLAGAYNEQFF.

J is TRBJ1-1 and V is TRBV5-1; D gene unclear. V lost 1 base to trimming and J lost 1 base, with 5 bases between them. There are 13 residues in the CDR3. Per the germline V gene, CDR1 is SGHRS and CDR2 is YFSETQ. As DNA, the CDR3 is TGCGCCAGCAGCTTGTCGAGGAACACTGAAGCTTTCTTT. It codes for CASSLSRNTEAFF.

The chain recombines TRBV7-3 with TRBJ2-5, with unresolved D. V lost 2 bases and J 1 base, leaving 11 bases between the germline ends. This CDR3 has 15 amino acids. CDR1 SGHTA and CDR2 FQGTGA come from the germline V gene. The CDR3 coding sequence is TGTGCCAGCAGCTTAGAGTTAGGGCCCCAAGAGACCCAGTACTTC. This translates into CASSLELGPQETQYF. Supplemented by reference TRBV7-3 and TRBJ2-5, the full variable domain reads GAGVSQTPSNKVTEKGKYVELRCDPISGHTALYWYRQSLGQGPEFLIYFQGTGAADDSGLPNDRFFAVRPEGSVSTLKIQRTERGDSAVYLCASSLELGPQETQYFGPGTRLLVL.

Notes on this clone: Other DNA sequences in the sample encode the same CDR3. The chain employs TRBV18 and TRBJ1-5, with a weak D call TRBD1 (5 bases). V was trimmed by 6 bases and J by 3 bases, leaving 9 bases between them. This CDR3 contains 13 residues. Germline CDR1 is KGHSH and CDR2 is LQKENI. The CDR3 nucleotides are TGTGCCAGCTCGCAGGGTAACAATCAGCCCCAGCATTTT. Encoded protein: CASSQGNNQPQHF.